The clone carrying this T cell receptor beta chain was detected once. These data originate in a study of blood T cell repertoires in COVID-19. The wider study: Acute-phase and convalescent COVID-19 samples originated in the United States, Italy and Spain.

The assay was immunoSEQ multiplex PCR, and TCRdb's table has in-frame clones only and misses some. The table records hundreds of thousands of clones, around 91% of them present only once. This CDR3 is 15 amino acids long. Germline trimming cut 0 bases from V and 0 bases from J; bases unmatched to any gene: 2. The germline V gene has CDR1 SGHNT and CDR2 YYREEE (reference sequence). This clonotype originated in a woman between 40 and 50 years old who had recovered from COVID-19. The chain combines TRBV5-4 with TRBJ1-1, with 7 bases aligning to TRBD1. Sample: PBMCs or T cells enriched from blood (not recorded which). CDR3 loop: CASSLARGLNTEAFF. CDR3 nucleotides: TGTGCCAGCAGCTTGGCAAGGGGGCTGAACACTGAAGCTTTCTTT.